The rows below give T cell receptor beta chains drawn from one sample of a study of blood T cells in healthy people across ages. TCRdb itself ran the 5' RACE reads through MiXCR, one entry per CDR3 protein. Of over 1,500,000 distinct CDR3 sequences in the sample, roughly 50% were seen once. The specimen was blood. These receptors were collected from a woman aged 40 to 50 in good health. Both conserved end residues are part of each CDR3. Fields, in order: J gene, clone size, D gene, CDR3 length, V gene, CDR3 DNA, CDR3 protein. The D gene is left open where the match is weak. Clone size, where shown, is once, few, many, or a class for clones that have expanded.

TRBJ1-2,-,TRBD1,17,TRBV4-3,TGCGCCAGCAGCCAAGCTACCCCGGGACAGGGAGGTGTTGGCTACACCTTC,CASSQATPGQGGVGYTF
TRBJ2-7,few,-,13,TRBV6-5,TGTGCCAGCGGGATAGCGGATAGGTACGAGCAGTACTTC,CASGIADRYEQYF
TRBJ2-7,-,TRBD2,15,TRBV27,TGTGCCAGCAGTTTATTGGGACTAGGGCCCTACGAGCAGTACTTC,CASSLLGLGPYEQYF
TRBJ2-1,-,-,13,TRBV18,TGTGCCAGCTCACCAGAGGGTTTCAATGAGCAGTTCTTC,CASSPEGFNEQFF
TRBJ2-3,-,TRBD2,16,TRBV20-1,TGCAGTGCTAGGACCTTAGCGGGGGGCCACACAGATACGCAGTATTTT,CSARTLAGGHTDTQYF
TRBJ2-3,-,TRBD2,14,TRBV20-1,TGCAGTGCTCTTCCTTGGACTAGCGTGGATACGCAGTATTTT,CSALPWTSVDTQYF
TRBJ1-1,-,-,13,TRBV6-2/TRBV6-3,TGTGCCAGCACCAAAGGGATCACCTTAAAGGCTTTCTTT,CASTKGITLKAFF
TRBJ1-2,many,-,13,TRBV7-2,TGTGCCAGCAGTTTAAACAGGGACTATGGCTACACCTTC,CASSLNRDYGYTF
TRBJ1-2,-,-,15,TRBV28,TGTGCCAGCAGTTTAGAAGGCAGGGCAGGCTATGGCTACACCTTC,CASSLEGRAGYGYTF
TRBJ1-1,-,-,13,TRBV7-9,TGTGCCAGCAGCTTCGGTTTAGACGCTGAAGCTTTCTTT,CASSFGLDAEAFF
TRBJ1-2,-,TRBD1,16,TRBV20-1,TGCAGTGCTAGGGTGGCGGCAGGGGGACTCGGCTATGGCTACACCTTC,CSARVAAGGLGYGYTF
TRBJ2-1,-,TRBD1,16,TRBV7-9,TGTGCCAGCAGCGTGGACAGGGGGCTTGGCTACAATGAGCAGTTCTTC,CASSVDRGLGYNEQFF
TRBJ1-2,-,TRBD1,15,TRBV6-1,TGTGCCAGCAGTGCAAACAGGGGATCTAACTATGGCTACACCTTC,CASSANRGSNYGYTF
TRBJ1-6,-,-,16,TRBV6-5,TGTGCCAGCACCGGAAACGGGTGGGAGGGAAATTCACCCCTCCACTTT,CASTGNGWEGNSPLHF
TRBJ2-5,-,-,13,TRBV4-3,TGTGCCAGCAGTCCCTCTTTCCAAGAGACCCAGTACTTC,CASSPSFQETQYF
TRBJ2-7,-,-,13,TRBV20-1,TGCAGTACTAGAGATGACCGGGGGTACGAGCAGTACTTC,CSTRDDRGYEQYF
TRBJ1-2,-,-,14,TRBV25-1,TGTGCCAGTCGCCGAGGGGAGGGCACCTATGGCTACACCTTC,CASRRGEGTYGYTF
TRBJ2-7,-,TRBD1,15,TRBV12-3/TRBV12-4,TGTGCCAGCCAAGCGCCGGGGACAGTACTCGACGAGCAGTACTTC,CASQAPGTVLDEQYF
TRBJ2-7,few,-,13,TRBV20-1,TGCAGTGCACGTCATGCTAGGGGTTACGAGCAGTACTTC,CSARHARGYEQYF
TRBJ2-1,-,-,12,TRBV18,TGTGCCAGCTCCCGTCAAAGGGGTGAGCAGTTCTTC,CASSRQRGEQFF
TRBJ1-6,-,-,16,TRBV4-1,TGCGCCAGCAGCCAAGCCCCAGGACTGACGAATTCACCCCTCCACTTT,CASSQAPGLTNSPLHF
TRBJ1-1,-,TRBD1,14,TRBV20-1,TGCAGTGCTTACTCGGGACAGGGGAACACTGAAGCTTTCTTT,CSAYSGQGNTEAFF
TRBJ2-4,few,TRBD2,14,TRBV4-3,TGCGCCAGCAGCCAAGGGGGAGGGTTTAACATTCAGTACTTC,CASSQGGGFNIQYF
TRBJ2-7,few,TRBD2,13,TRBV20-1,TGCAGTGCCCCTGATAGCGGGGGGGCCCCCCAGTACTTC,CSAPDSGGAPQYF
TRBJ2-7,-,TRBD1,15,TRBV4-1,TGCGCCAGCAGCCACGGACAGGGTGTTGAATACGAGCAGTACTTC,CASSHGQGVEYEQYF
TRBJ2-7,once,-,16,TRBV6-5,TGTGCCAGCAGTTACTCGGCAGGGGCTTTAACCTACGAGCAGTACTTC,CASSYSAGALTYEQYF
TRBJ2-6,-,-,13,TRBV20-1,TGCAGTGCTCCTTCCTCTGGGGCCAACGTCCTGACTTTC,CSAPSSGANVLTF
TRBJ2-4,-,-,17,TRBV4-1,TGCGCCAGCAGCCAAGTAGTAAGGGGGGGGTCCAAAAACATTCAGTACTTC,CASSQVVRGGSKNIQYF